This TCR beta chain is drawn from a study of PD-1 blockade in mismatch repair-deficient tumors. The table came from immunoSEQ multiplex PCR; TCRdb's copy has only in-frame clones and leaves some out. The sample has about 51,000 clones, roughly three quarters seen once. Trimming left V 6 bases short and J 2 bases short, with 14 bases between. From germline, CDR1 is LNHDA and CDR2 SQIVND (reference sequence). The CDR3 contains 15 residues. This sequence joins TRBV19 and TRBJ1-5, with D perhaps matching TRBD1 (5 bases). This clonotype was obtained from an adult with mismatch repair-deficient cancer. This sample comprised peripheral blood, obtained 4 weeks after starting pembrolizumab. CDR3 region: CASSLRAGGNQPQHF. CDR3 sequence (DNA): TGTGCCAGTAGCCTCAGGGCCGGGGGCAATCAGCCCCAGCATTTT. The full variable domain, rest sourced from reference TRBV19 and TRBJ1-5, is DGGITQSPKYLFRKEGQNVTLSCEQNLNHDAMYWYRQDPGQGLRLIYYSQIVNDFQKGDIAEGYSVSREKKESFPLTVTSAQKNPTAFYLCASSLRAGGNQPQHFGDGTRLSIL.